The 7 T cell receptor beta chains below come from one sample, sequenced in a study of T cell responses to AZD1222 COVID-19 vaccine. Clones were sequenced by immunoSEQ multiplex PCR, and TCRdb holds only the in-frame ones, with some missing. This table holds 130,000 to 150,000 clones, 82% found once. The sequences come from peripheral blood, collected on day 0 of MenACWY control vaccination. These receptors were obtained from an adult in good health.

The CDR3 bases are TGTGCCAGCAGGCCCCCCGGGACAGGGGGTAACTATGGCTACACCTTC. It translates to CASRPPGTGGNYGYTF. The chain has TRBV11-2 and TRBJ1-2; 11 bases are a match to TRBD1. Looked up from germline, CDR1 is SGHAT and CDR2 is FQNNGV. V shed 6 bases, J shed 1 base, and the junction held 7 bases outside the gene matches. The CDR3 is made up of 16 amino acids.

The rearrangement uses TRBV5-5 and TRBJ2-2; 7 bases line up with TRBD1. The V gene's germline CDR1 is SGHKS and CDR2 YYEKEE (reference sequence). Losses at the gene ends were 4 bases for V and 5 bases for J; bases not matched to a gene: 2. The CDR3 runs 13 residues. The CDR3 sequence is CASSTGVTGELFF. CDR3 sequence (DNA): TGTGCCAGCAGCACAGGGGTAACCGGGGAGCTGTTTTTT.

The rearrangement joins TRBV11-2 to TRBJ2-2; D is unresolved. The V end was cut by 5 bases, the J end by 4 bases, with 14 bases between. The germline V gene has CDR1 SGHAT and CDR2 FQNNGV. The CDR3 has 15 amino acids. The CDR3 DNA reads as TGTGCCAGCAGCCACTCCGACATTAGCACCGGGGAGCTGTTTTTT. Protein sequence: CASSHSDISTGELFF. Together with reference TRBV11-2 and TRBJ2-2, the CDR3 gives the full variable domain: EAGVAQSPRYKIIEKRQSVAFWCNPISGHATLYWYQQILGQGPKLLIQFQNNGVVDDSQLPKDRFSAERLKGVDSTLKIQPAKLEDSAVYLCASSHSDISTGELFFGEGSRLTVL.

The CDR3 nucleotides read TGCGCCAGCAGCCTCCGGACAGGGTACAACTATGGCTACACCTTC. Protein product: CASSLRTGYNYGYTF. The chain uses TRBV4-1 and TRBJ1-2; 8 nucleotides align to TRBD1. J gave up 2 bases and V 4 bases, and 6 bases lay outside the gene matches. The CDR3 totals 15 residues. CDR1 is MGHRA and CDR2 is YSYEKL in the germline V gene.

V and J are TRBV7-9 and TRBJ2-1, with 7 bases that match TRBD1. V lost 2 bases, J lost 9 bases, and 7 bases stayed unmatched. Germline V gene data show CDR1 as SEHNR and CDR2 as FQNEAQ (reference sequence). The CDR3 is 14 residues long. CDR3 sequence: CASSLMTPGGEQFF. CDR3 bases: TGTGCCAGCAGCTTAATGACCCCAGGGGGTGAGCAGTTCTTC.

This rearrangement joins TRBV5-4 to TRBJ1-3; D unclear. Per germline, CDR1 SGHNT and CDR2 YYREEE (reference sequence). V gave up 0 bases and J gave up 0 bases, with 16 bases separating them. The CDR3 loop spans 18 amino acids. CDR3 bases: TGTGCCAGCAGCTTGGCGATCCGGGTAGAGGACTCTGGAAACACCATATATTTT. It yields the protein CASSLAIRVEDSGNTIYF. Filled out from reference TRBV5-4 and TRBJ1-3, the complete variable domain reads ETGVTQSPTHLIKTRGQQVTLRCSSQSGHNTVSWYQQALGQGPQFIFQYYREEENGRGNFPPRFSGLQFPNYSSELNVNALELDDSALYLCASSLAIRVEDSGNTIYFGEGSWLTVV.

The count of this clone is one. The chain is built from TRBV9 and TRBJ1-2; 7 nucleotides agree with TRBD1. This CDR3 has 17 residues. From germline, CDR1 is SGDLS and CDR2 YYNGEE. The ends lost 1 base at V and 0 bases at J; junction bases unmatched: 9. The CDR3 is CASSVRHPGGPNYGYTF. The CDR3 DNA follows: TGTGCCAGCAGCGTAAGACACCCAGGGGGGCCTAACTATGGCTACACCTTC. The whole variable domain, filled in from reference TRBV9 and TRBJ1-2, reads DSGVTQTPKHLITATGQRVTLRCSPRSGDLSVYWYQQSLDQGLQFLIQYYNGEERAKGNILERFSAQQFPDLHSELNLSSLELGDSALYFCASSVRHPGGPNYGYTFGSGTRLTVV.